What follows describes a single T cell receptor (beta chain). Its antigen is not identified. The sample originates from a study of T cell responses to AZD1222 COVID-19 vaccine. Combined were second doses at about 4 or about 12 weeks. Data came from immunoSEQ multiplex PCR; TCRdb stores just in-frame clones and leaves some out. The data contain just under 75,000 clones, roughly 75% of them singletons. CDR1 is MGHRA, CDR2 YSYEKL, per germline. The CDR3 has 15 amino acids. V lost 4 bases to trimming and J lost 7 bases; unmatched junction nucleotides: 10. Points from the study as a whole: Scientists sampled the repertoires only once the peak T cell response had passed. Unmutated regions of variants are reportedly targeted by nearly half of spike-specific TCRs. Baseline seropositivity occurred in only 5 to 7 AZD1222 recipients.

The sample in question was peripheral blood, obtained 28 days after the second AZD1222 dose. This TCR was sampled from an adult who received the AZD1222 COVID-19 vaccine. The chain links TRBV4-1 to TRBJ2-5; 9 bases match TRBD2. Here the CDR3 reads CASSRETSGPGTQYF. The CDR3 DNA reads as TGCGCCAGCAGCCGAGAGACTAGCGGTCCGGGGACCCAGTACTTC.